Reported below is one T cell receptor (beta chain). Its antigen is currently unknown. The sample is drawn from a study of radiation and T cells in renal cell carcinoma. Here immunoSEQ multiplex PCR was the method, and the copy in TCRdb shows in-frame clones only, minus some. The profile covers almost 50,000 clones, with less than 85% appearing a single time and around 29% taken by the ten largest. CDR1 is SGDLS and CDR2 is YYNGEE in the germline V gene. Trimming at V came to 3 bases and at J to 0 bases, leaving 3 bases not matched to a gene. This CDR3 is built from 15 residues. The time point denotes: blood 2 weeks post-SBRT. Treatment described: 15 Gy SBRT to primary tumor, nephrectomy 4 weeks later. Clear cell pathology was present in this patient's renal cell carcinoma. Study results and limitations: Without pretreatment biopsies, baseline tumor clonotype presence was undetermined.

This receptor was taken from a woman aged 70-85 years with renal cell carcinoma. Here the sequenced sample was blood, taken from a patient whose treatment included radiotherapy and nephrectomy. The gene calls are TRBV9 and TRBJ1-3; 7 bases agree with TRBD1. The CDR3 bases are TGTGCCAGCAGCGCTACAGGGGACTCTGGAAACACCATATATTTT. It specifies CASSATGDSGNTIYF. Full variable domain (outside the CDR3, taken from reference TRBV9 and TRBJ1-3): DSGVTQTPKHLITATGQRVTLRCSPRSGDLSVYWYQQSLDQGLQFLIQYYNGEERAKGNILERFSAQQFPDLHSELNLSSLELGDSALYFCASSATGDSGNTIYFGEGSWLTVV.